These T cell receptor beta chains were read from a single sample in a study of OX40 agonist ivuxolimab in advanced cancers. TCRdb's copy holds only in-frame clones and misses some; the assay was immunoSEQ multiplex PCR. The table has fewer than 60,000 clones, 82% seen once. The material was CD4+ or CD8+ T cells sorted from blood, obtained in a trial of the OX40 agonist ivuxolimab. Receptors originate from an adult with an advanced solid tumor such as melanoma, head and neck, liver or kidney cancer. The CDR3 runs from the conserved cysteine through the conserved F or W. A D gene is named only where the DNA matches it firmly. Clone size, where shown, is once, few, many, or a class for clones that have expanded.

d_gene	abundance	v_gene	j_gene	CDR3aa	CDR3nt
TRBD1	.	TRBV11-3	TRBJ2-3	CASSLEGQPTDTQYF	TGTGCCAGCAGCTTAGAGGGACAGCCCACAGATACGCAGTATTTT
.	.	TRBV7-7	TRBJ2-2	CASSQDHTGELFF	TGTGCCAGCAGCCAGGACCACACCGGGGAGCTGTTTTTT
TRBD2	medium-sized	TRBV27	TRBJ2-3	CASRLTSGRAQDTQYF	TGTGCCAGCAGACTGACTAGCGGGAGGGCCCAAGATACGCAGTATTTT
.	.	TRBV4-3	TRBJ1-5	CASSQASNQPQHF	TGCGCCAGCAGCCAAGCTAGCAATCAGCCCCAGCATTTT
.	.	TRBV6-5	TRBJ2-5	CASSYMAGEQETQYF	TGTGCCAGCAGTTATATGGCAGGGGAGCAAGAGACCCAGTACTTC
.	.	TRBV30	TRBJ2-7	CAWSVPAVYEQYF	TGTGCCTGGAGTGTGCCAGCGGTTTACGAGCAGTACTTC
.	few	TRBV5-1	TRBJ1-2	CASSLEIGEARRGYTF	TGCGCCAGCAGCTTGGAGATCGGGGAGGCCCGTCGAGGCTACACCTTC
.	.	TRBV7-9	TRBJ1-1	CASSFGGKRSGTEAFF	TGTGCCAGCAGCTTCGGGGGGAAGCGTTCCGGCACTGAAGCTTTCTTT
.	.	TRBV19	TRBJ2-7	CASSGTPTPEQYF	TGTGCCAGTAGTGGGACACCGACACCCGAGCAGTACTTC
TRBD1	.	TRBV19	TRBJ1-3	CASTPARGKNTIYF	TGTGCCAGTACCCCCGCCAGGGGGAAAAACACCATATATTTT
.	.	TRBV4-2	TRBJ2-2	CASSSSPGAGATGELFF	TGTGCCAGCAGCTCCAGCCCGGGGGCGGGAGCGACCGGGGAGCTGTTTTTT
.	.	TRBV2	TRBJ2-7	CASRADPYEQYF	TGTGCCAGCAGGGCCGACCCTTACGAGCAGTACTTC
.	.	TRBV6-1	TRBJ1-2	CASSEVFHGGRGYTF	TGTGCCAGCAGTGAAGTTTTTCACGGGGGACGGGGCTACACCTTC
TRBD1	once	TRBV7-2	TRBJ2-1	CASSPRTGSEFF	TGTGCCAGCAGCCCGCGGACAGGGTCGGAGTTCTTC
.	few	TRBV19	TRBJ1-1	CASLTTRRTEAFF	TGTGCCAGTCTTACAACTAGGAGGACTGAAGCTTTCTTT
TRBD1	.	TRBV18	TRBJ1-6	CASSPTVPGQGISSPLHF	TGTGCCAGCTCACCAACCGTCCCGGGACAGGGTATTAGTTCACCCCTCCACTTT
.	.	TRBV18	TRBJ2-7	CASSSYRSDRPYEQYF	TGTGCCAGCTCGTCCTACCGTAGTGACAGACCCTACGAGCAGTACTTC
.	.	TRBV6-6	TRBJ2-1	CASSYSWSLRDNEQFF	TGTGCCAGCAGTTACTCCTGGAGCCTCCGGGACAATGAGCAGTTCTTC
TRBD1	few	TRBV18	TRBJ1-6	CASSRAGTEGNSPLHF	TGTGCCAGCTCACGGGCCGGGACAGAGGGTAATTCACCCCTCCACTTT
.	.	TRBV4-3	TRBJ1-1	CASSHPGRPNTEAFF	TGCGCCAGCAGCCATCCGGGACGGCCGAACACTGAAGCTTTCTTT
.	.	TRBV30	TRBJ1-2	CAWGGSWAYGYTF	TGTGCCTGGGGAGGTAGCTGGGCCTATGGCTACACCTTC
TRBD2	.	TRBV18	TRBJ2-1	CASSPTGGVNYNEQFF	TGTGCCAGCTCACCCACGGGAGGGGTTAACTACAATGAGCAGTTCTTC
TRBD1	few	TRBV11-2	TRBJ2-7	CASSLGTGASYEQYF	TGTGCCAGCAGCTTAGGGACAGGGGCTTCCTACGAGCAGTACTTC
.	few	TRBV7-2	TRBJ2-2	CASSLVSDTGELFF	TGTGCCAGCAGCTTAGTGTCCGACACCGGGGAGCTGTTTTTT
.	.	TRBV7-8	TRBJ2-2	CASSLAGGPTGELFF	TGTGCCAGCAGCTTAGCGGGGGGGCCTACCGGGGAGCTGTTTTTT
.	few	TRBV2	TRBJ2-7	CASSSRMTYEQYF	TGTGCCAGCAGCTCCCGGATGACCTACGAGCAGTACTTC
.	once	TRBV6-6	TRBJ1-5	CASRSGGFNQPQHF	TGTGCCAGCCGATCTGGGGGGTTCAATCAGCCCCAGCATTTT
.	.	TRBV7-2	TRBJ2-5	CASSAGGRNQETQYF	TGTGCCAGCAGCGCCGGTGGACGGAACCAAGAGACCCAGTACTTC
.	once	TRBV7-2	TRBJ1-5	CASSQTPDQPQHF	TGCGCCAGCAGCCAAACCCCCGACCAGCCCCAGCATTTT
.	.	TRBV7-2	TRBJ2-5	CASSLGRGVPRETQYF	TGTGCCAGCAGCTTAGGGCGCGGGGTACCGCGGGAGACCCAGTACTTC
TRBD1	few	TRBV7-6	TRBJ1-1	CASSFGTGPEAFF	TGTGCCAGCAGCTTCGGGACAGGCCCGGAAGCTTTCTTT
.	.	TRBV4-1	TRBJ1-3	CASSQGRLGAGNTIYF	TGCGCCAGCAGCCAAGGGAGACTGGGAGCTGGAAACACCATATATTTT
TRBD1	.	TRBV5-5	TRBJ1-6	CASSLQGGNNSPLHF	TGTGCCAGCAGCTTGCAGGGGGGTAATAATTCACCCCTCCACTTT
.	.	TRBV5-1	TRBJ1-2	CASSSGRAGGISYGYTF	TGCGCCAGCAGCTCCGGGAGGGCGGGCGGAATTAGCTATGGCTACACCTTC
.	.	TRBV5-1	TRBJ2-3	CASRQINTDTQYF	TGCGCCAGCAGACAGATTAACACAGATACGCAGTATTTT
TRBD1	.	TRBV11-2	TRBJ1-4	CASSFAPGQANEKLFF	TGTGCCAGCAGTTTCGCTCCGGGACAGGCGAATGAAAAACTGTTTTTT
TRBD2	.	TRBV5-1	TRBJ2-7	CASSLWGGGNEQYF	TGCGCCAGCAGCTTATGGGGGGGTGGGAACGAGCAGTACTTC
TRBD2	.	TRBV7-2	TRBJ2-1	CASSLARTRDFF	TGTGCCAGCAGCTTGGCGCGGACTAGAGATTTCTTC
.	few	TRBV30	TRBJ1-5	CAWSVRSNQPQHF	TGTGCCTGGAGTGTACGTAGCAATCAGCCCCAGCATTTT
.	.	TRBV2	TRBJ1-2	CASSLLISLNYGYTF	TGTGCCAGCAGTTTACTTATAAGTCTTAACTATGGCTACACCTTC
.	.	TRBV5-1	TRBJ1-1	CASSSLQLNTEAFF	TGCGCCAGCAGCAGTCTCCAGCTGAACACTGAAGCTTTCTTT
.	.	TRBV6-5	TRBJ2-3	CASSYSGAGDTQYF	TGTGCCAGCAGTTACTCAGGGGCGGGAGATACGCAGTATTTT
.	.	TRBV2	TRBJ2-2	CASSAGTTNTGELFF	TGTGCCAGCAGTGCAGGCACAACGAACACCGGGGAGCTGTTTTTT
TRBD1	.	TRBV6-6	TRBJ1-1	CASTDDRAAAEAFF	TGTGCCAGCACTGACGACAGGGCAGCCGCTGAAGCTTTCTTT
.	.	TRBV7-2	TRBJ2-7	CASSPTSFYEQYF	TGTGCCAGCAGCCCTACTAGTTTCTACGAGCAGTACTTC